The clone carrying this T cell receptor (beta chain) showed up many times. Its target is unknown. This sample is drawn from a study of CD8 T cells in ankylosing spondylitis. The study's findings and limits: Seemingly distinctive of ankylosing spondylitis blood was a TCR beta motif formed by eight highly homologous variants. Significantly higher representation of disease-linked clones was reported for matched ankylosing spondylitis synovial fluid.

Germline trimming cut 3 bases from V and 4 bases from J; bases unmatched to any gene: 1. Germline CDR1 is SGHDT and CDR2 is YYEEEE. This CDR3 has 14 residues. From the 5' RACE reads, TCRdb called clonotypes with MiXCR, one entry per CDR3 protein. The repertoire consists of some 39,000 distinct CDR3 sequences, with about an eighth occurring once and the leading ten covering less than 40%. J is TRBJ2-7 and V is TRBV5-6; TRBD2 agrees at 13 bases. The receptor was isolated from a male donor with ankylosing spondylitis. Input material: synovial fluid, either unsorted or a sorted T cell fraction (not recorded which). The CDR3 loop reads CASSWTSGRYEQYF. In DNA, the CDR3 is TGTGCCAGCAGCTGGACTAGCGGGAGATACGAGCAGTACTTC.